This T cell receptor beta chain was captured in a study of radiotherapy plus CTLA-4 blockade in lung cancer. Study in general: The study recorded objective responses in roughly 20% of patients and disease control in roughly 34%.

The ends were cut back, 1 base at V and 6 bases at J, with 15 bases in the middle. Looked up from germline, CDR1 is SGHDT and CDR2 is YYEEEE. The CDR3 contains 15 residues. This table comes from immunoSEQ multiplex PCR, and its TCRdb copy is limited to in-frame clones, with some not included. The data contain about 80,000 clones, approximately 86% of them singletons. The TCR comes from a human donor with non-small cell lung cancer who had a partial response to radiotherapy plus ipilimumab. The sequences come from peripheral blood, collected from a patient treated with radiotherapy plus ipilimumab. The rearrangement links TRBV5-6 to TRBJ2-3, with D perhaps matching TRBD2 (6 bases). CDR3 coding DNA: TGTGCCAGCAGCTTGAGAGGGGAGGTCGGGGATACGCAGTATTTT. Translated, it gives CASSLRGEVGDTQYF.